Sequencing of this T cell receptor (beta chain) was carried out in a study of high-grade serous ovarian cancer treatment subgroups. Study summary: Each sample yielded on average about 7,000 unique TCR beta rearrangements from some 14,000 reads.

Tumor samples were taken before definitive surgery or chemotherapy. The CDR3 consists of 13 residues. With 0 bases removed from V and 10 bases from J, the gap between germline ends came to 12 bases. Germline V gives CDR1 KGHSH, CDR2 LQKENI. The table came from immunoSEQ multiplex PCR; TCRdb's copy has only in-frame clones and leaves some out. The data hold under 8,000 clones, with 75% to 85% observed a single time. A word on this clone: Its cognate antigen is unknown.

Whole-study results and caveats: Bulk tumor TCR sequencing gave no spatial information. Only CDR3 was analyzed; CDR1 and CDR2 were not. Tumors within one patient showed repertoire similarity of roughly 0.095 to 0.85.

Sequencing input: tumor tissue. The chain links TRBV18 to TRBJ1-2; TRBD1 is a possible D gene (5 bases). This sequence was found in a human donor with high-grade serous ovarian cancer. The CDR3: CASSPPGVLVYTF. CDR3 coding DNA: TGTGCCAGCTCACCACCAGGGGTTTTAGTCTACACCTTC.